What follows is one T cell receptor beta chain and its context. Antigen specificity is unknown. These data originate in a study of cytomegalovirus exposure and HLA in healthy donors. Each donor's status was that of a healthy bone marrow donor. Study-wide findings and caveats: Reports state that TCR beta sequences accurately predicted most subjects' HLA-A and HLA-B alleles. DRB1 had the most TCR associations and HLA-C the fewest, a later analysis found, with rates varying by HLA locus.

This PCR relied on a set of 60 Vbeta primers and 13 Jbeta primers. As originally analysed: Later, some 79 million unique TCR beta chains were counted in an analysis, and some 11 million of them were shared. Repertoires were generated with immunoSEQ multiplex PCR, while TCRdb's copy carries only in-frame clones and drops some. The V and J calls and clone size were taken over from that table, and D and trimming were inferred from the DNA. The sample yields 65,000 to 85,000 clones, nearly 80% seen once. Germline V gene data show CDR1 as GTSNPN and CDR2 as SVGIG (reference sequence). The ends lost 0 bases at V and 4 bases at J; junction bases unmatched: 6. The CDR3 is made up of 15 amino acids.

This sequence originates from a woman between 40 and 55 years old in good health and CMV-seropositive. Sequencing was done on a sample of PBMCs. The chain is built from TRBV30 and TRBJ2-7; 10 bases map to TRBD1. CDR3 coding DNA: TGTGCCTGGAGTGTTGCCGGGACAGGGGCTTACGAGCAGTACTTC. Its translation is CAWSVAGTGAYEQYF.